Below are 9 T cell receptor beta chains sequenced from a single sample in a study of T-cell reconstitution after alpha-beta-depleted transplantation in children. A TCRbeta library incorporating unique molecular identifiers was prepared. Each CDR3 protein is one row after TCRdb ran MiXCR on the PCR reads. The table has some 500,000 distinct CDR3 sequences, 15% to 20% seen once. The starting material was PBMCs from the stem cell graft donor, obtained from the stem cell graft. Every receptor here comes from a human donor who donated a stem cell graft to a child with acute lymphoblastic leukemia.

In regard to this clonotype: The conserved phenylalanine or tryptophan is not found at the CDR3 terminus, so this likely reflects a read error. The chain combines TRBV9 with TRBJ2-1; possibly TRBD1 for D (5 bases). In germline, CDR1 is SGDLS, CDR2 YYNGEE. CDR3 length: 15 amino acids. V shed 3 bases and J shed 2 bases, with 12 bases lying between them. CDR3 in amino acids: CASSATEKAYNEQFL. As DNA, the CDR3 is TGTGCCAGCAGCGCGACAGAGAAAGCCTACAATGAGCAGTTCTTG.

The chain couples TRBV19 to TRBJ1-2; D gene ambiguous. The CDR3 loop spans 18 amino acids. CDR1 LNHDA and CDR2 SQIVND come from the germline V gene (reference sequence). V lost 7 bases and J lost 3, with 27 bases in between. The CDR3 nucleotides are TGTGCCAGTATTCCCCGCTGGGCCGCGCCGCTCCACTACTATGGCTACACCTTC. Translation gives CASIPRWAAPLHYYGYTF.

This chain links TRBV29-1 with TRBJ1-1, with 7 bases fitting TRBD1. The length of the CDR3 is 13 residues. The germline gives CDR1 SQVTM, CDR2 ANQGSEA. The trim removed 7 bases at V and 6 bases at J, leaving 11 bases unmatched. The CDR3 is CSAGRAGTAEAFF. CDR3 nucleotide sequence: TGCAGCGCCGGGCGAGCCGGGACAGCTGAAGCTTTCTTT.

This clonotype occurred a few times. This chain links TRBV4-1 with TRBJ2-1; D unclear. The CDR3 is made up of 12 amino acids. V was cut by 1 base and J by 9 bases, with 7 bases left in between. The germline V gene encodes CDR1 MGHRA and CDR2 YSYEKL. CDR3 sequence reads: CASSQVLGEQFF. CDR3 in DNA: TGCGCCAGCAGCCAAGTGCTAGGTGAGCAGTTCTTC.

The chain has TRBV12-3 or TRBV12-4 and TRBJ2-5, with 13 bases identical to TRBD2. V lost 6 bases to trimming and J lost 5 bases; unmatched junction nucleotides: 6. The CDR3 runs to 15 residues. The chain's CDR3 is CASSGLAGVRETQYF. The CDR3, as DNA: TGTGCCAGCAGCGGACTAGCGGGAGTTCGGGAGACCCAGTACTTC.

Only a few counts were recorded for this clonotype. The rearrangement uses TRBV5-1 and TRBJ2-5, with D hard to call. CDR3 length: 10 residues. The germline V gene encodes CDR1 SGHRS and CDR2 YFSETQ. V lost 0 bases and J lost 9, with 3 bases in between. The CDR3 protein is CASSLGAQYF. The CDR3 coding sequence is TGCGCCAGCAGCTTGGGAGCCCAGTACTTC.

This clonotype came up a few times. CDR3 bases: TGTGCCAGCAGCGGACACTACAATCAGCCCCAGCATTTT. Protein: CASSGHYNQPQHF. The V and J genes are TRBV6-1 and TRBJ1-5; a weak D match, TRBD1 (5 bases). V lost 6 bases to trimming and J lost 3 bases, with 9 bases between them. CDR3 length: 13 amino acids. Looked up from germline, CDR1 is MNHNS and CDR2 is SASEGT.

This clonotype was detected ten times or more. The V and J genes are TRBV25-1 and TRBJ1-5, with D unresolved. This CDR3 spans 13 amino acids. Germline CDR1 reads MGHDK; CDR2 reads SYGVNS. V lost 6 bases, J lost 8 bases, and 14 bases lay in between. The CDR3 DNA is TGTGCCAGCAGCACCCTGCGGGATGAGCCCCAGCATTTT. It encodes CASSTLRDEPQHF.

The chain uses TRBV10-3 and TRBJ2-7, with 13 bases matching TRBD2. The CDR3 extends over 15 amino acids. With 8 bases clipped from V and 6 bases from J, the junction kept 10 bases outside the gene matches. Germline V gives CDR1 ENHRY, CDR2 SYGVKD. The CDR3 region has the DNA TGTGCCATCTCGAGGACTAGCGGGAGTACGGTCGAGCAGTACTTC. Translated: CAISRTSGSTVEQYF.